This T cell receptor (beta chain) was captured by sequencing in a study of T cells after yellow fever vaccination. Broader study findings: Primary-vaccination clones mostly resurfaced post-booster (about 95% CD4, more than 85% CD8). A minor fraction of clonotypes spanned both CD4 and CD8 compartments. One caveat is that FACS-sorted repertoires could contain abundant clonotypes contaminating from the bulk population.

A remark on this clonotype: Its antigen remains unidentified.

The CDR3 spans 15 residues. Per germline, CDR1 SGHDT and CDR2 YYEEEE. The V end lost 4 bases, the J end lost 2 bases, and 15 bases lay between the germline ends. The authors made TCR cDNA by 5'RACE template switching, adding a universal primer site and UMIs. TCRdb called the 5' RACE reads again in MiXCR, with one record for every CDR3 protein. Among approximately 610,000 distinct CDR3 sequences, about a sixth were seen once, and the ten largest hold 17%. This receptor was taken from a man between 18 and 29 years old who received the YFV17D yellow fever vaccine. Source: PBMCs, taken roughly 5 days after the first yellow fever vaccination. This rearrangement joins TRBV5-6 to TRBJ1-2; no definite D call. This CDR3 reads CASSLRETQNYGYTF. The CDR3 DNA sequence: TGTGCCAGCAGCCTAAGGGAGACCCAGAACTATGGCTACACCTTC.